The 8 T cell receptor beta chains below were found in one sample sequenced in a study of cytomegalovirus exposure and HLA in healthy donors. A multiplex PCR was run with 60 Vbeta primers and 13 Jbeta primers. Method: immunoSEQ multiplex PCR; TCRdb's copy keeps in-frame clones and lacks some. This sample has more than 150,000 clones, with 70% to 90% found just once. Material: PBMCs. These receptors all stem from a woman between 18 and 29 years old in good health and CMV-seronegative.

There are a few counts of this clone. The CDR3 DNA reads TGTGCCAGCAGTGATAGCCTAGCCAAAAACATTCAGTACTTC. Residues: CASSDSLAKNIQYF. The rearrangement joins TRBV25-1 to TRBJ2-4; D gene ambiguous. Per germline, CDR1 MGHDK and CDR2 SYGVNS. The V end was cut by 3 bases, the J end by 0 bases, with 6 bases between. The CDR3 spans 14 residues.

This sequence joins TRBV27 and TRBJ2-1, with TRBD1 as a possible D gene (5 bases). The CDR3 has 15 amino acids. In germline, CDR1 is MNHEY, CDR2 SMNVEV (reference sequence). Deletions cut 3 bases from V and 8 bases from J, with 17 bases between. The CDR3 sequence: CASSFFYPKGHEQFF. The CDR3 nucleotides are TGTGCCAGCAGTTTTTTCTATCCCAAGGGGCATGAGCAGTTCTTC.

The chain has TRBV7-2 and TRBJ2-4; the D gene is possibly TRBD2 (6 bases). With 5 bases removed from V and 2 bases from J, the gap between germline ends came to 10 bases. Germline loops: CDR1 SGHTA, CDR2 FQGNSA. The CDR3 sequence is 14 residues long. The CDR3 here is CASSRGTSKNIQYF. For the CDR3, the DNA is TGTGCCAGCAGCCGGGGGACTTCCAAAAACATTCAGTACTTC. Variable domain in full (rest from reference TRBV7-2 and TRBJ2-4): GAGVSQSPSNKVTEKGKDVELRCDPISGHTALYWYRQSLGQGLEFLIYFQGNSAPDKSGLPSDRFSAERTGGSVSTLTIQRTQQEDSAVYLCASSRGTSKNIQYFGAGTRLSVL.

V usage is TRBV28 and J usage is TRBJ2-1; 12 bases align to TRBD2. CDR3 size: 15 residues. Per germline, CDR1 MDHEN and CDR2 SYDVKM. Trimming at V came to 6 bases and at J to 9 bases, leaving 9 bases not matched to a gene. The CDR3, as DNA: TGTGCCAGCAGCCCTAGCGGGGGGGCGGGTCCTGAGCAGTTCTTC. Encoded protein: CASSPSGGAGPEQFF. The full variable domain, rest sourced from reference TRBV28 and TRBJ2-1, is DVKVTQSSRYLVKRTGEKVFLECVQDMDHENMFWYRQDPGLGLRLIYFSYDVKMKEKGDIPEGYSVSREKKERFSLILESASTNQTSMYLCASSPSGGAGPEQFFGPGTRLTVL.

The rearrangement links TRBV7-9 to TRBJ2-5; D is possibly TRBD2 (6 bases). The V and J ends lost 5 bases and 2 bases respectively, with 15 bases between them. Germline V gene sequence: CDR1 SEHNR, CDR2 FQNEAQ (reference sequence). The CDR3 runs to 15 residues. The CDR3 loop reads CASSPGGASQETQYF. The CDR3 coding sequence is TGTGCCAGCAGCCCCGGGGGAGCGAGTCAAGAGACCCAGTACTTC. The full variable domain, rest sourced from reference TRBV7-9 and TRBJ2-5, is DTGVSQNPRHKITKRGQNVTFRCDPISEHNRLYWYRQTLGQGPEFLTYFQNEAQLEKSRLLSDRFSAERPKGSFSTLEIQRTEQGDSAMYLCASSPGGASQETQYFGPGTRLLVL.

The chain employs TRBV28 and TRBJ2-2; 7 bases fit TRBD1. This CDR3 has 15 residues. The germline CDR1 and CDR2 sequences are MDHEN and SYDVKM. Losses at the gene ends were 6 bases for V and 2 bases for J; bases not matched to a gene: 6. CDR3 in DNA: TGTGCCAGCAGGCGGACAGGAAGTAACACCGGGGAGCTGTTTTTT. This encodes CASRRTGSNTGELFF.

This chain uses TRBV14 with TRBJ1-6; TRBD1 is a possible D gene (5 bases). CDR1 and CDR2 (germline): SGHDN, FVKESK. V was cut by 1 base and J by 11 bases, with 12 bases left in between. The CDR3 spans 14 residues. CDR3 sequence reads: CASSQVGGRAPLHF. In DNA, the CDR3 is TGTGCCAGCAGCCAAGTCGGGGGTCGGGCACCCCTCCACTTT. The full variable domain, rest sourced from reference TRBV14 and TRBJ1-6, is EAGVTQFPSHSVIEKGQTVTLRCDPISGHDNLYWYRRVMGKEIKFLLHFVKESKQDESGMPNNRFLAERTGGTYSTLKVQPAELEDSGVYFCASSQVGGRAPLHFGNGTRLTVT.

The table lists this clone with a few counts. The rearrangement links TRBV11-3 to TRBJ2-7; 7 nucleotides line up with TRBD1. The V gene's germline CDR1 is SGHNT and CDR2 YENEEA. With 4 bases clipped from V and 3 bases from J, the junction kept 0 bases outside the gene matches. CDR3 length: 12 residues. The CDR3 spells CASSYRGYEQYF. The CDR3 DNA reads TGTGCCAGCAGCTACAGGGGCTACGAGCAGTACTTC. The whole variable domain, remainder taken from reference TRBV11-3 and TRBJ2-7, is EAGVVQSPRYKIIEKKQPVAFWCNPISGHNTLYWYLQNLGQGPELLIRYENEEAVDDSQLPKDRFSAERLKGVDSTLKIQPAELGDSAVYLCASSYRGYEQYFGPGTRLTVT.